This TCR beta chain was identified during a study of beta chain features in type 1 diabetes. The sequenced template was cDNA made from the entire isolated RNA. Clones were sequenced by immunoSEQ multiplex PCR, and TCRdb holds only the in-frame ones, with some missing. This repertoire shows over 65,000 clones, roughly 30% found once; its top ten account for over 0.35%. Trimming cost V 7 bases and J 2 bases, with 14 bases left between them. The CDR3 totals 13 residues. CDR1 SQVTM and CDR2 ANQGSEA come from the germline V gene. Points from the study as a whole: Small HLA sub-analyses could not settle whether HLA shapes TCRB rearrangement. Moderate yet significant TCRB CDR3 shortening was seen in Type 1 diabetes patients in all four CD4+ subsets. In type 1 diabetes patients, VDJ junctions had fewer insertions; deletions at these junctions were more frequent.

A word on this clone: Its antigen is unidentified.

The J gene is TRBJ1-1, the V gene TRBV29-1; D possibly corresponds to TRBD1 (6 bases). The receptor was derived from a woman aged 18-29 years in good health. Sequenced sample: stem cell memory CD4+ T cells from blood. CDR3 nucleotides: TGCAGCGGTCGGACAGTAAGTAACACTGAAGCTTTCTTT. Its protein is CSGRTVSNTEAFF.